The 29 T cell receptor beta chains in this list originate from one sample, sequenced in a study of regulatory T cells in long-lasting Graves disease. Arm-PCR of CDR3 regions and iRepertoire HTBI primers were the basis on which TCR beta libraries were built. Via MiXCR, TCRdb re-called the multiplex PCR reads, giving one row per CDR3 protein. The repertoire has about 620,000 distinct CDR3 sequences, approximately 15% of them found once; the top ten carry about 17%. Time point in this sample: newly diagnosed GD, antithyroid drugs for less than 3 months. After RNA was extracted from PBMCs, the TCR library was made from it. These data were also filed under a second study, of T cells in Graves' hyperthyroidism and ophthalmopathy.

This specimen consisted of peripheral blood mononuclear cells (PBMCs), obtained at new diagnosis, from a patient treated with antithyroid drugs. These receptors were obtained from a woman in her thirties with Graves disease.

Only a few counts were recorded for this clonotype. This chain links TRBV3-1 with TRBJ2-3; D call uncertain. Germline CDR1 LGHDT, CDR2 YNNKEL (reference sequence). V dropped 5 bases and J dropped 0 bases, with 12 bases sitting between them. This CDR3 is 15 amino acids long. DNA of the CDR3: TGTGCCAGCAGCAGATCCGCCCCTAGCACAGATACGCAGTATTTT. This gives the protein CASSRSAPSTDTQYF.

In its sample, this clonotype was seen many times. The J gene is TRBJ2-2, the V gene TRBV6-1; D possibly corresponds to TRBD1 (5 bases). Trimming removed 8 bases at V and 2 bases at J, with 6 bases between. This CDR3 contains 12 residues. Germline V gene data show CDR1 as MNHNS and CDR2 as SASEGT. The CDR3 sequence is CASQGNTGELFF. The CDR3, as DNA: TGTGCCAGCCAGGGAAACACCGGGGAGCTGTTTTTT.

The V call is TRBV7-9, the J call TRBJ1-3; possible D gene TRBD1, 6 bases. This CDR3 contains 16 residues. Germline V gene data show CDR1 as SEHNR and CDR2 as FQNEAQ (reference sequence). Trimming shortened V by 4 bases and J by 2 bases, and 15 bases separated the two germline ends. In nucleotides, the CDR3 is TGTGCCAGCAGCTCAAACAATGGGGGGCCTGGAAACACCATATATTTT. Its translation is CASSSNNGGPGNTIYF. Based on the CDR3 plus reference TRBV7-9 and TRBJ1-3, the full variable domain is DTGVSQNPRHKITKRGQNVTFRCDPISEHNRLYWYRQTLGQGPEFLTYFQNEAQLEKSRLLSDRFSAERPKGSFSTLEIQRTEQGDSAMYLCASSSNNGGPGNTIYFGEGSWLTVV.

This clonotype was recorded many times. The genes are TRBV5-1 and TRBJ2-7; 7 bases are shared with TRBD2. Germline CDR1 SGHRS, CDR2 YFSETQ. The CDR3 spans 17 residues. The ends lost 0 bases at V and 4 bases at J; junction bases unmatched: 13. The CDR3: CASSLEGLRRGGYEQYF. In DNA form, the CDR3 reads TGCGCCAGCAGCTTGGAAGGCCTCCGTCGGGGAGGGTACGAGCAGTACTTC.

A remark on this clonotype: This likely stems from a read error, as it lies one base from a far larger clone. V usage is TRBV7-3 and J usage is TRBJ2-5; 8 bases map to TRBD1. Germline-derived CDR1 and CDR2 are SGHTA and FQGTGA. The CDR3 length is 14 residues. The V segment lost 8 bases and the J segment 5 bases; nucleotides outside the gene matches: 10. In DNA, the CDR3 is TGTGCCAGCGGCCCCGGGACAGGCGGTGAGACCCAGTACTTC. Its translation: CASGPGTGGETQYF.

The sample holds many counts of this clonotype. The CDR3 region has the DNA TGCAGTGCTAGAGTAGGAAACACCATATATTTT. Its translation is CSARVGNTIYF. V usage is TRBV20-1 and J usage is TRBJ1-3; D gene ambiguous. CDR1 and CDR2 from the germline V gene are DFQATT and SNEGSKA (reference sequence). Trimming left V 1 base short and J 4 bases short, with 2 bases between. The CDR3 is 11 residues long.

This clonotype has ten or more counts. The chain combines TRBV29-1 with TRBJ1-2, with D uncertain. Germline CDR1 SQVTM, CDR2 ANQGSEA. Trimming cost V 4 bases and J 2 bases, with 8 bases left between them. The CDR3 extends over 12 amino acids. CDR3 sequence (DNA): TGCAGCGTTGCCAAGGACAACTATGGCTACACCTTC. This translates into CSVAKDNYGYTF.

This clonotype has at least ten counts. This sequence joins TRBV10-3 and TRBJ2-7; 13 bases agree with TRBD2. Per the germline V gene, CDR1 is ENHRY and CDR2 is SYGVKD. CDR3 size: 15 residues. V dropped 6 bases and J dropped 6; count of bases not matched to a gene: 8. The CDR3 DNA sequence: TGTGCCATCAGGCAACTAGCGGGAGGGCCCGGCGAGCAGTACTTC. Its protein product is CAIRQLAGGPGEQYF.

Points on this clonotype: One junction end does not reproduce the germline sequence, and a read error may be involved. V gene TRBV12-3 or TRBV12-4 combines with J gene TRBJ2-7; 12 nucleotides align to TRBD2. CDR3 length equals 19 residues. The CDR3 DNA follows: TGTGCCGGCAGTTCTCGGACTAGCGGGATTATCAGGGAGGTCTACGAGCAGAACTTC. The encoded protein is CAGSSRTSGIIREVYEQNF.

Remarks on this clonotype: A read error is possible here, since a much larger clone lies one base away. This rearrangement joins TRBV28 to TRBJ2-7, with 8 positions matching TRBD1. This CDR3 has 15 amino acids. Germline CDR1 is MDHEN and CDR2 is SYDVKM. V was clipped by 8 bases and J by 7 bases; unmatched bases: 16. CDR3 protein: CASVWTGPSALEQYF. DNA of the CDR3: TGTGCCAGCGTATGGACAGGGCCTTCTGCGTTGGAGCAGTACTTC.

Ten or more counts support this clonotype. The gene calls are TRBV7-3 and TRBJ1-1; D not certain. The CDR3 spans 14 residues. V dropped 1 base and J dropped 3 bases, with 9 bases sitting between them. Germline CDR1 SGHTA, CDR2 FQGTGA. CDR3 nucleotides: TGTGCCAGCAGCTTAAATAGGCGGCACACTGAAGCTTTCTTT. This sequence encodes CASSLNRRHTEAFF.

J is TRBJ2-7 and V is TRBV2; 7 bases line up with TRBD1. The CDR3 spans 16 residues. V was clipped by 8 bases and J by 5 bases; unmatched bases: 18. Germline CDR1 reads SNHLY; CDR2 reads FYNNEI. CDR3 coding DNA: TGTGCCAGCTCCGAGCTGGACAGGACCCTCCGGGACGAGCAGTACTTC. Amino acid sequence: CASSELDRTLRDEQYF. The full variable domain, completed using reference TRBV2 and TRBJ2-7, is EPEVTQTPSHQVTQMGQEVILRCVPISNHLYFYWYRQILGQKVEFLVSFYNNEISEKSEIFDDQFSVERPDGSNFTLKIRSTKLEDSAMYFCASSELDRTLRDEQYFGPGTRLTVT.

This clonotype appeared many times. The chain links TRBV28 to TRBJ2-2; TRBD1 matches 7 bases. The CDR3 is made up of 13 amino acids. Germline lookup yields CDR1 MDHEN and CDR2 SYDVKM. The J segment lost 6 bases and the V segment lost 7 bases, leaving 5 bases of the junction unmatched. The CDR3 region is CASNDRAAGELFF. The CDR3 bases are TGTGCCAGCAACGACAGGGCCGCCGGGGAGCTGTTTTTT.

A word on this clonotype: Possible read error: a much larger clone is one base away. V usage is TRBV7-2 and J usage is TRBJ2-1; TRBD2 matches at 13 bases. V gave up 5 bases and J gave up 12 bases; unmatched junction bases: 16. CDR3 length: 17 amino acids. Germline V gene lookup returns CDR1 SGHTA and CDR2 FQGNSA. The CDR3 spells CASSLATSGRIQWGQFF. The CDR3 coding sequence is TGTGCCAGCAGCCTCGCGACTAGCGGGAGGATACAATGGGGGCAGTTCTTC.

This clonotype has at least ten counts. The chain has TRBV29-1 and TRBJ1-1; 8 nucleotides line up with TRBD1. The CDR3 contains 15 residues. The V segment lost 5 bases and the J segment 1 base; nucleotides outside the gene matches: 9. Per germline, CDR1 SQVTM and CDR2 ANQGSEA. The CDR3, as DNA: TGCAGCGTTCGGCCAGGGGGCAGGTGGAACACTGAAGCTTTCTTT. It specifies CSVRPGGRWNTEAFF.

The table lists this clonotype with a few counts. The chain couples TRBV30 to TRBJ2-1, with 10 nucleotides matching TRBD2. This CDR3 contains 15 residues. With 0 bases clipped from V and 7 bases from J, the junction kept 6 bases outside the gene matches. Germline V CDR1 and CDR2: GTSNPN, SVGIG (reference sequence). DNA of the CDR3: TGTGCCTGGAGTGTCAGTCTAGCGGGAGCGAATGAGCAGTTCTTC. Translating it yields CAWSVSLAGANEQFF.

This clonotype was picked up many times. The chain employs TRBV4-1 and TRBJ2-1, with 12 bases fitting TRBD2. The germline V gene has CDR1 MGHRA and CDR2 YSYEKL. The ends lost 1 base at V and 5 bases at J; junction bases unmatched: 0. The CDR3 sequence is 15 residues long. The CDR3 coding sequence is TGCGCCAGCAGCCAAGGACTAGCGGGAGACAATGAGCAGTTCTTC. Translating gives CASSQGLAGDNEQFF.

This clonotype was found a few times. The CDR3 sequence: CASSQTSGSTGELFF. The CDR3 coding sequence is TGTGCCAGCAGCCAGACTAGCGGGAGCACCGGGGAGCTGTTTTTT. The chain uses TRBV7-7 and TRBJ2-2, with 12 bases aligning to TRBD2. Trimming removed 5 bases from V and 4 bases from J; junction bases left unmatched: 2. The V gene's germline CDR1 is SSHAT and CDR2 FNYEAQ (reference sequence). The length of the CDR3 is 15 residues.

This clonotype has a handful of counts. The CDR3 DNA follows: TGTGCCAGCAGCGTAGGCCCCAGGGGCGGGGAGCTGTTTTTT. It codes for CASSVGPRGGELFF. The rearrangement links TRBV9 to TRBJ2-2, with D tentatively TRBD1 (6 bases). V was cut by 0 bases and J by 7 bases, with 10 bases left in between. The CDR3 consists of 14 residues. Germline CDR1 SGDLS, CDR2 YYNGEE.

This clonotype has ten or more counts. This chain uses TRBV7-2 with TRBJ2-5; D uncertain. Germline CDR1 SGHTA, CDR2 FQGNSA. This CDR3 is 14 amino acids long. The V and J ends lost 1 base and 2 bases respectively, with 8 bases between them. CDR3 bases: TGTGCCAGCAGCTTAGTTTCAGGTCAAGAGACCCAGTACTTC. Translating gives CASSLVSGQETQYF.

Comment on this clonotype: Since a much larger clone is just one base distant, this may be a read error. The chain joins TRBV29-1 to TRBJ1-2, with D maybe TRBD1 (5 bases). The CDR3 has 13 amino acids. Germline assignment: CDR1 SQVTM and CDR2 ANQGSEA. DNA of the CDR3: TGCGGCGTTGAACGCATGGGGGGCTATGGCTACACCTTC. Its protein product is CGVERMGGYGYTF.

This clonotype was observed a few times. This chain joins TRBV9 and TRBJ1-4, with 8 positions matching TRBD1. This CDR3 is 15 amino acids long. Germline V lookup: CDR1 SGDLS, CDR2 YYNGEE. V shed 1 base, J shed 8 bases, and the junction held 7 bases outside the gene matches. The CDR3 is CASSVYGQGGEKLFF. The CDR3 DNA reads TGTGCCAGCAGCGTATACGGACAGGGAGGAGAAAAACTGTTTTTT.

This clonotype showed up many times. The gene calls are TRBV7-3 and TRBJ2-5; D is unresolved. CDR1 SGHTA and CDR2 FQGTGA come from the germline V gene. The CDR3 has 13 residues. V shed 1 base and J shed 9 bases, with 12 bases lying between them. CDR3 sequence reads: CASSLSTRTAQYF. In DNA form, the CDR3 reads TGTGCCAGCAGCTTAAGTACAAGGACGGCCCAGTACTTC.

The chain combines TRBV2 with TRBJ2-3, with a tentative D call TRBD2 (5 bases). The CDR3 totals 15 residues. V was clipped by 5 bases and J by 4 bases, with 16 bases between them. Germline CDR1 and CDR2: SNHLY and FYNNEI. DNA of the CDR3: TGTGCCAGCAGTTGGACTCACGCCGGTGCAGATACGCAGTATTTT. Protein product: CASSWTHAGADTQYF.

This clonotype was seen only a few times. The V and J genes are TRBV6-2 or TRBV6-3 and TRBJ1-3; tentative D call: TRBD1 (6 bases). This CDR3 spans 16 amino acids. Germline V gives CDR1 MNHEY, CDR2 SVGEGT. V dropped 2 bases and J dropped 0 bases, with 11 bases sitting between them. The CDR3, as DNA: TGTGCCAGCAGTTACCCGACAGGACTCTCTGGAAACACCATATATTTT. This codes for CASSYPTGLSGNTIYF.

The table lists this clonotype with many counts. CDR3 loop: CASRTGVVPGQHYGYTF. CDR3 sequence (DNA): TGTGCCAGCAGAACAGGGGTCGTACCGGGACAACACTATGGCTACACCTTC. This rearrangement joins TRBV28 to TRBJ1-2; TRBD1 matches 7 bases. The ends lost 6 bases at V and 3 bases at J; junction bases unmatched: 16. Germline V CDR1 and CDR2: MDHEN, SYDVKM. The CDR3 sequence is 17 residues long.

This clonotype was counted at least ten times. The chain has TRBV27 and TRBJ1-1, with D possibly matching TRBD1 (6 bases). Germline V gene lookup returns CDR1 MNHEY and CDR2 SMNVEV (reference sequence). CDR3 length: 12 amino acids. V gave up 8 bases and J gave up 6 bases, with 13 bases separating them. The CDR3 sequence is CASQTGGAEAFF. The CDR3 DNA follows: TGTGCCAGCCAGACTGGGGGCGCTGAAGCTTTCTTT.

This clonotype has a count of ten or more. The chain employs TRBV29-1 and TRBJ2-4, with 8 nucleotides matching TRBD2. The trim removed 4 bases at V and 6 bases at J, leaving 2 bases unmatched. Germline CDR1 and CDR2: SQVTM and ANQGSEA. The CDR3 spans 12 residues. The CDR3 DNA reads as TGCAGCGTTGGCACTAGCGGAAACATTCAGTACTTC. It yields the protein CSVGTSGNIQYF. Drawing the rest from reference TRBV29-1 and TRBJ2-4, the complete variable domain is SAVISQKPSRDICQRGTSLTIQCQVDSQVTMMFWYRQQPGQSLTLIATANQGSEATYESGFVIDKFPISRPNLTFSTLTVSNMSPEDSSIYLCSVGTSGNIQYFGAGTRLSVL.

This clonotype was seen many times. The J gene is TRBJ1-5, the V gene TRBV28; D perhaps matches TRBD1 (5 bases). The germline CDR1 and CDR2 sequences are MDHEN and SYDVKM. CDR3 length: 15 residues. Trimming removed 7 bases from V and 1 base from J, with 14 bases in between. CDR3 coding DNA: TGTGCCAGCACTTCAAACGAGGGGAGCAATCAGCCCCAGCATTTT. Translated: CASTSNEGSNQPQHF.